This T cell receptor (beta chain) emerged from a study of CXCR3-negative and CXCR3-positive naive CD8 T cells. The overall study: The libraries yielded 130 million or so TRB reads, about 1.5 +/- 0.3 million each.

Researchers prepared the TRB cDNA libraries using 5' RACE with UMI labels. For each CDR3 protein, TCRdb gives one entry from its re-call of the 5' RACE reads, without DNA. This sample lists fewer than 95,000 distinct CDR3 sequences; its ten largest clones have roughly 1.1%. Turning to this clonotype: Its cognate antigen is unknown.

Study-level points and caveats: Diversity was high in both naive subsets and much lower in memory cells. Unlike memory cells, which differed, naive CXCR3-negative and CXCR3-positive cells had similar TRBV-TRBJ usage. More hydrophobic TRB CDR3s occurred in CXCR3-positive than in CXCR3-negative naive cells.

The sample was naive CXCR3- CD8+ T cells from blood. Regarding subset: CD45RO-CCR7+CD27+CD95- naive CD8+ T cells lacking CXCR3 (TNR3-). The sequence was collected from a human donor in good health. Some clones in this sample may be carry-over from other donors' samples.

The CDR3 reads CASSPGPLAGYTF. The chain has TRBV7-6 and TRBJ1-2. The length of the CDR3 is 13 residues. Germline CDR1 SGHVS, CDR2 FNYEAQ.